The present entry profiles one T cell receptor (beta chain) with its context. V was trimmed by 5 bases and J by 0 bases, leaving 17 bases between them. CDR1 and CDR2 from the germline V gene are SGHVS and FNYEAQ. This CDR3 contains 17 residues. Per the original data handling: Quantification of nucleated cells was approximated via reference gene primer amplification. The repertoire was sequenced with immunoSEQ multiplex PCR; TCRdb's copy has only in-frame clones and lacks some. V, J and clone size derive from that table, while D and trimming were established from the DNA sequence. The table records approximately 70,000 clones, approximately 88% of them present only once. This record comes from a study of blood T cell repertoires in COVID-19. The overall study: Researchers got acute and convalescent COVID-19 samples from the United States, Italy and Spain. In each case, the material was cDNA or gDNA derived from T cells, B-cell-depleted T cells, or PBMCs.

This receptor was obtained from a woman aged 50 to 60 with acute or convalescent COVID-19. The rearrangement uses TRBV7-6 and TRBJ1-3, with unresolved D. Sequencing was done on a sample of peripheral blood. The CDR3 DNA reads TGTGCCAGCAGCCCCGCCGTAGCTGGAAACTCTGGAAACACCATATATTTT. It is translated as CASSPAVAGNSGNTIYF.